This T cell receptor (beta chain) derives from a study of chemoradiotherapy in HPV16-positive cancers. Only in-frame clones appear in the TCRdb table, and some are missing; sequencing was by immunoSEQ multiplex PCR. The sample includes approximately 12,000 clones, approximately 85% of them seen just once. This CDR3 spans 14 amino acids. V lost 5 bases and J lost 1, with 7 bases in between. Germline values: CDR1 SGHRS, CDR2 YFSETQ. The material was blood, obtained from a patient who underwent chemoradiotherapy. The chain combines TRBV5-1 with TRBJ2-6; the D is unclear. The TCR was taken from a human donor with HPV-associated anogenital cancer. CDR3 residues: CASSAVSGANVLTF. CDR3 DNA sequence: TGCGCCAGCAGTGCGGTTTCTGGGGCCAACGTCCTGACTTTC. Drawing the rest from reference TRBV5-1 and TRBJ2-6, the complete variable domain is KAGVTQTPRYLIKTRGQQVTLSCSPISGHRSVSWYQQTPGQGLQFLFEYFSETQRNKGNFPGRFSGRQFSNSRSEMNVSTLELGDSALYLCASSAVSGANVLTFGAGSRLTVL.